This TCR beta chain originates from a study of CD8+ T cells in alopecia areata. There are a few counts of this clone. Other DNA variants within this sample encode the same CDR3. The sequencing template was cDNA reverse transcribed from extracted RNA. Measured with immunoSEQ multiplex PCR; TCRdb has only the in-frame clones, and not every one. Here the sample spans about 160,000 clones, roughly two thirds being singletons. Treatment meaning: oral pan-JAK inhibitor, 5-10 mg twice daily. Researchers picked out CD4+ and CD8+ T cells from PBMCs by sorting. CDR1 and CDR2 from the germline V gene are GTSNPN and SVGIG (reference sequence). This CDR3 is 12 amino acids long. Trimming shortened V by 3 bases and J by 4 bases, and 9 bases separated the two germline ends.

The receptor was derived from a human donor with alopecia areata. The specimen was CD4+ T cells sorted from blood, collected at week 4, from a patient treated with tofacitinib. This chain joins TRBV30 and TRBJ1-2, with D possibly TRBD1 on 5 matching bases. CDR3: CAWSPGSYGYTF. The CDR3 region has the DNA TGTGCCTGGAGCCCAGGGAGCTATGGCTACACCTTC.